These 18 T cell receptor beta chains were all obtained from the same sample, sequenced in a study of T cells in localized non-small cell lung cancer. Clones were sequenced by immunoSEQ multiplex PCR, and TCRdb holds only the in-frame ones, with some missing. The sample records around 80,000 clones, 80% being singletons. This material consisted of PBMCs, taken before any cancer treatment. These receptors were collected from a man between 35 and 75 years old with stage II squamous cell lung carcinoma.

The chain joins TRBV14 to TRBJ2-7, with unresolved D. Deletions cut 1 base from V and 3 bases from J, with 4 bases between. The germline gives CDR1 SGHDN, CDR2 FVKESK. CDR3 length equals 12 residues. CDR3 residues: CASSQGRYEQYF. The CDR3 nucleotides are TGTGCCAGCAGCCAAGGTCGCTACGAGCAGTACTTC. The full variable domain, rest sourced from reference TRBV14 and TRBJ2-7, is EAGVTQFPSHSVIEKGQTVTLRCDPISGHDNLYWYRRVMGKEIKFLLHFVKESKQDESGMPNNRFLAERTGGTYSTLKVQPAELEDSGVYFCASSQGRYEQYFGPGTRLTVT.

The rearrangement uses TRBV4-2 and TRBJ1-6; 8 nucleotides align to TRBD1. CDR1 is LGHNA and CDR2 is YNFKEQ in the germline V gene. This CDR3 region has 16 residues. The V and J ends lost 0 bases and 10 bases, in that order; junction bases with no gene match: 8. The CDR3 sequence: CASSQDLGTGGSPLHF. CDR3 coding DNA: TGTGCCAGCAGCCAAGATTTAGGAACAGGGGGATCACCCCTCCACTTT.

CDR3 residues: CSGRGGLDTEAFF. The CDR3 nucleotides are TGCAGCGGAAGGGGGGGGCTGGACACTGAAGCTTTCTTT. The rearrangement joins TRBV29-1 to TRBJ1-1; D possibly corresponds to TRBD1 (6 bases). Germline loops: CDR1 SQVTM, CDR2 ANQGSEA. V lost 7 bases, J lost 3 bases, and 15 bases lay in between. The CDR3 contains 13 residues.

The chain uses TRBV19 and TRBJ2-7; possible D gene TRBD2, 5 bases. Germline V lookup: CDR1 LNHDA, CDR2 SQIVND (reference sequence). The CDR3 consists of 15 residues. The CDR3 protein is CVTQRVRGPSYEQYF. DNA for the CDR3: TGTGTCACACAGAGGGTCCGCGGGCCCTCCTACGAGCAGTACTTC.

V is TRBV11-3 and J is TRBJ2-3; 9 nucleotides agree with TRBD1. The J segment lost 5 bases and the V segment lost 1 base, leaving 4 bases of the junction unmatched. The CDR3 consists of 15 residues. Germline-derived CDR1 and CDR2 are SGHNT and YENEEA. The CDR3 DNA follows: TGTGCCAGCAGCTTAGGGACAGGGGAAGGAGATACGCAGTATTTT. Amino acid sequence: CASSLGTGEGDTQYF.

The chain employs TRBV4-1 and TRBJ2-7; no reliable D call. Germline lookup yields CDR1 MGHRA and CDR2 YSYEKL. The V end lost 4 bases, the J end lost 5 bases, and 21 bases lay between the germline ends. The CDR3 has 16 amino acids. This CDR3 reads CASSRRLAAQSDEQYF. DNA of the CDR3: TGCGCCAGCAGCCGCCGCCTGGCGGCGCAGTCTGACGAGCAGTACTTC.

In its sample, this clone was seen a few times. The chain combines TRBV14 with TRBJ1-2; D unclear. The CDR3 length is 12 residues. V lost 0 bases and J 5 bases, leaving 4 bases between the germline ends. Germline values: CDR1 SGHDN, CDR2 FVKESK. The CDR3 spells CASSQEGYGYTF. The CDR3 DNA follows: TGTGCCAGCAGCCAAGAGGGATATGGCTACACCTTC.

V and J are TRBV28 and TRBJ2-3; D is undetermined. V was trimmed by 2 bases and J by 6 bases, leaving 6 bases between them. Germline CDR1 reads MDHEN; CDR2 reads SYDVKM. The CDR3 covers 12 residues. The CDR3 loop reads CASSLTFDTQYF. CDR3 sequence (DNA): TGTGCCAGCAGTTTAACCTTTGATACGCAGTATTTT.

This chain connects TRBV7-2 to TRBJ2-7; 8 bases agree with TRBD2. J lost 2 bases, V lost 5 bases, and 5 bases had no gene match. Germline CDR1 SGHTA, CDR2 FQGNSA. The length of the CDR3 is 14 residues. CDR3 in amino acids: CASSRPGGPYEQYF. The CDR3 nucleotides are TGTGCCAGCAGCCGCCCGGGGGGGCCCTACGAGCAGTACTTC.

This clone was recorded only once. This sequence joins TRBV6-1 and TRBJ2-1; TRBD2 aligns across 10 bases. The CDR3 is 15 residues long. The germline CDR1 and CDR2 sequences are MNHNS and SASEGT. Trimming took 1 base from V and 8 from J; bases not matched to a gene: 5. CDR3 residues: CASSEVASGGDEQFF. The CDR3 coding sequence is TGTGCCAGCAGTGAAGTGGCTAGCGGGGGCGATGAGCAGTTCTTC.

J is TRBJ2-1 and V is TRBV6-1; the match to TRBD2 covers 8 bases. This CDR3 has 15 residues. Per germline, CDR1 MNHNS and CDR2 SASEGT. V was clipped by 8 bases and J by 6 bases; unmatched bases: 12. For the CDR3, the DNA is TGTGCCAGCGGCCCCCGGGAGGGGTGGGGCAATGAGCAGTTCTTC. Translation gives CASGPREGWGNEQFF.

This clone was seen more than once but under ten times. Other DNA sequences in the same sample also yield this CDR3. The chain carries TRBV18 and TRBJ2-4; 8 nucleotides align to TRBD1. The CDR3 consists of 13 residues. Looked up from germline, CDR1 is KGHSH and CDR2 is LQKENI. The V gene end was trimmed by 5 bases and the J gene end by 11 bases; junction bases not matched to a gene: 8. The CDR3: CASSSQGDGVQYF. The CDR3 nucleotides read TGTGCCAGCTCATCACAGGGGGATGGGGTTCAGTACTTC.

V is TRBV28 and J is TRBJ1-6; D not certain. Germline V gene lookup returns CDR1 MDHEN and CDR2 SYDVKM. The CDR3 contains 16 residues. Trimming removed 5 bases at V and 9 bases at J, with 20 bases between. CDR3 coding DNA: TGTGCCAGCAGTCCCATACCGGGAAGTTGGGGTTCACCCCTCCACTTT. It encodes CASSPIPGSWGSPLHF.

The chain is built from TRBV7-2 and TRBJ2-7, with TRBD1 matching 8 bases. This CDR3 contains 14 residues. Germline-derived CDR1 and CDR2 are SGHTA and FQGNSA. Trimming cost V 6 bases and J 0 bases; bases outside gene matches: 4. CDR3 sequence reads: CASSRQGNSYEQYF. The CDR3 bases are TGTGCCAGCAGTAGACAGGGGAACTCCTACGAGCAGTACTTC.

V is TRBV27 and J is TRBJ2-5; 8 positions match TRBD1. This CDR3 has 16 residues. Germline V lookup: CDR1 MNHEY, CDR2 SMNVEV (reference sequence). Trimming took 5 bases from V and 4 from J; bases not matched to a gene: 12. The CDR3 DNA is TGTGCCAGCAGTAACCAGGGGGCTCGTCCCGCAGAGACCCAGTACTTC. Translation: CASSNQGARPAETQYF.

The chain combines TRBV4-3 with TRBJ1-5, with TRBD1 as a possible D gene (6 bases). This CDR3 contains 15 residues. Deletions cut 0 bases from V and 7 bases from J, with 13 bases between. From germline, CDR1 is LGHNA and CDR2 YSLEER. CDR3 nucleotide sequence: TGCGCCAGCAGCCAAGACTCCGGGGGCGGGCAGCCCCAGCATTTT. It yields the protein CASSQDSGGGQPQHF.

The V gene is TRBV28, the J gene TRBJ1-2, with D possibly being TRBD1 (6 bases). Germline CDR1 and CDR2: MDHEN and SYDVKM. The CDR3 loop spans 14 amino acids. V lost 2 bases to trimming and J lost 4 bases, with 11 bases between them. This CDR3 is CASSLPGTSYGYTF. Here the CDR3 DNA reads TGTGCCAGCAGTTTACCCGGGACAAGCTATGGCTACACCTTC.

The genes are TRBV18 and TRBJ2-5; D may be TRBD1 (5 bases). Germline assignment: CDR1 KGHSH and CDR2 LQKENI. This CDR3 spans 16 amino acids. Deletions cut 4 bases from V and 2 bases from J, with 17 bases between. The CDR3 sequence: CASSLRAQALQETQYF. The CDR3 region has the DNA TGTGCCAGCTCACTTAGGGCACAGGCACTTCAAGAGACCCAGTACTTC. The entire variable domain, with the rest obtained from reference TRBV18 and TRBJ2-5, is as follows: NAGVMQNPRHLVRRRGQEARLRCSPMKGHSHVYWYRQLPEEGLKFMVYLQKENIIDESGMPKERFSAEFPKEGPSILRIQQVVRGDSAAYFCASSLRAQALQETQYFGPGTRLLVL.